These 22 T cell receptor beta chains were all obtained from the same sample, sequenced in a study of neoadjuvant nivolumab and ipilimumab in lung cancer. Assay used: immunoSEQ multiplex PCR; TCRdb lists only in-frame clones, some missing. This repertoire shows over 3,000 clones, about 91% found once; its top ten account for roughly 2.2%. The material sequenced was tumor tissue, taken after neoadjuvant nivolumab, alone or with ipilimumab, at or shortly before surgery. The receptors come from an adult with non-small cell lung cancer.

The V call is TRBV5-6, the J call TRBJ1-4, with 9 bases lining up with TRBD1. The V and J ends lost 4 bases and 8 bases, in that order; junction bases with no gene match: 6. Germline CDR1 reads SGHDT; CDR2 reads YYEEEE. This CDR3 region has 14 residues. Here the CDR3 reads CASSRQGGREKLFF. The CDR3 DNA follows: TGTGCCAGCAGCAGACAGGGGGGCAGGGAAAAACTGTTTTTT. The variable domain in full, with the rest retrieved from reference TRBV5-6 and TRBJ1-4, is DAGVTQSPTHLIKTRGQQVTLRCSPKSGHDTVSWYQQALGQGPQFIFQYYEEEERQRGNFPDRFSGHQFPNYSSELNVNALLLGDSALYLCASSRQGGREKLFFGSGTQLSVL.

The chain carries TRBV5-1 and TRBJ2-5; D might be TRBD1 or TRBD2, each matching 6 bases. The CDR3 is made up of 14 amino acids. Germline CDR1 and CDR2: SGHRS and YFSETQ. Trimming stripped 0 bases from V and 5 bases from J, with 11 bases between. The CDR3 here is CASSLGGGLETQYF. DNA of the CDR3: TGCGCCAGCAGCTTGGGAGGGGGACTGGAGACCCAGTACTTC.

The chain joins TRBV11-1 to TRBJ2-7; D is unclear. The CDR3 is made up of 16 amino acids. The V gene's germline CDR1 is SGHAT and CDR2 FQDESV (reference sequence). V gave up 0 bases and J gave up 6 bases, with 18 bases separating them. As DNA, the CDR3 is TGTGCCAGCAGCTTAGCGCGCACCGGTCGGTCAGGCGAGCAGTACTTC. As protein: CASSLARTGRSGEQYF.

This clone was recorded once. V usage is TRBV5-1 and J usage is TRBJ2-7; maybe TRBD1 (6 bases). CDR3 length equals 13 residues. The V gene's germline CDR1 is SGHRS and CDR2 YFSETQ. V was cut by 3 bases and J by 3 bases, with 10 bases left in between. The CDR3 reads CASSSDRFYEQYF. The CDR3 bases are TGCGCCAGCAGCTCCGACAGGTTCTACGAGCAGTACTTC.

The genes are TRBV6-1 and TRBJ2-7; D gene ambiguous. Trimming cost V 3 bases and J 0 bases, with 6 bases left between them. There are 13 residues in the CDR3. Germline V gene lookup returns CDR1 MNHNS and CDR2 SASEGT. DNA for the CDR3: TGTGCCAGCAGTGAGGTTAGCTCCTACGAGCAGTACTTC. Its translation is CASSEVSSYEQYF.

This clone was counted a few times. The chain links TRBV7-8 to TRBJ2-7; possibly TRBD1 for D (5 bases). V lost 1 base and J 0 bases, leaving 13 bases between the germline ends. The germline gives CDR1 SGHVS, CDR2 FQNEAQ. The CDR3 is 16 residues long. The CDR3 protein is CASSLEGPSSSYEQYF. The CDR3 DNA is TGTGCCAGCAGCTTAGAGGGGCCTTCATCCTCCTACGAGCAGTACTTC.

The chain links TRBV5-6 to TRBJ2-2; tentatively, D is TRBD1 (6 bases). The germline V gene encodes CDR1 SGHDT and CDR2 YYEEEE. The V end was cut by 4 bases, the J end by 2 bases, with 9 bases between. The CDR3 loop spans 14 amino acids. CDR3 bases: TGTGCCAGCAGCCGTGGGGGCAACACCGGGGAGCTGTTTTTT. It specifies CASSRGGNTGELFF.

The chain has TRBV6-5 and TRBJ1-2; 8 bases map to TRBD1. The CDR3 covers 14 residues. Germline values: CDR1 MNHEY, CDR2 SVGAGI. The trim removed 0 bases at V and 7 bases at J, leaving 4 bases unmatched. The CDR3 bases are TGTGCCAGCAGTTACTCTAACAGGGGGGGTGGCTACACCTTC. Translated, it gives CASSYSNRGGGYTF.

This chain connects TRBV28 to TRBJ2-6; weak D call: TRBD2 (5 bases). V lost 6 bases to trimming and J lost 0 bases, with 12 bases between them. From germline, CDR1 is MDHEN and CDR2 SYDVKM. The CDR3 spans 16 residues. The CDR3 DNA reads as TGTGCCAGCAGGCTTTGGACTTCCTCTGGGGCCAACGTCCTGACTTTC. Translated, it gives CASRLWTSSGANVLTF.

The chain has TRBV19 and TRBJ2-3; D tentatively fits TRBD1 or TRBD2 (5 bases each). The germline V gene encodes CDR1 LNHDA and CDR2 SQIVND (reference sequence). CDR3 size: 12 residues. The V and J ends lost 5 bases and 6 bases respectively, with 9 bases between them. The CDR3 bases are TGTGCCAGTAGTCCAGAGGGGGATACGCAGTATTTT. Residues: CASSPEGDTQYF.

The chain couples TRBV18 to TRBJ1-5, with TRBD1 as a possible D gene (5 bases). This CDR3 is built from 15 residues. With 3 bases removed from V and 6 bases from J, the gap between germline ends came to 15 bases. Per germline, CDR1 KGHSH and CDR2 LQKENI. This CDR3 is CASSPSTVPRQPQHF. DNA for the CDR3: TGTGCCAGCTCACCCTCGACAGTGCCTCGTCAGCCCCAGCATTTT.

This chain links TRBV29-1 with TRBJ2-7; 7 nucleotides align to TRBD1. CDR3 length: 14 amino acids. Per germline, CDR1 SQVTM and CDR2 ANQGSEA. V lost 2 bases and J lost 4; bases outside the gene matches: 8. The CDR3 here is CSVELPGQSYEQYF. Here the CDR3 DNA reads TGCAGCGTTGAATTACCGGGACAGTCATACGAGCAGTACTTC.

This chain connects TRBV21-1 to TRBJ1-2. TRBV21-1 is given as a pseudogene. This CDR3 has 18 amino acids. DNA of the CDR3: TGTGCCAGCAGCAAAGTAAGCCGACCCGATCAACTTAACTATGGCTACACCTTC. Amino acids: CASSKVSRPDQLNYGYTF.

The chain couples TRBV5-1 to TRBJ1-1; the match to TRBD1 covers 7 bases. Trimming took 4 bases from V and 0 from J; bases not matched to a gene: 3. The length of the CDR3 is 14 residues. Germline CDR1 reads SGHRS; CDR2 reads YFSETQ. CDR3 amino acids: CASSLGTVNTEAFF. The DNA for the CDR3 is TGCGCCAGCAGCCTCGGGACAGTGAACACTGAAGCTTTCTTT.

V and J are TRBV7-3 and TRBJ1-2; D remains ambiguous. The CDR3 totals 13 residues. Germline CDR1 reads SGHTA; CDR2 reads FQGTGA. V was cut by 5 bases and J by 8 bases, with 15 bases left in between. For the CDR3, the DNA is TGTGCCAGCAGCCCAGGCCAGGCCATGGGCTACACCTTC. This codes for CASSPGQAMGYTF.

The V and J genes are TRBV5-1 and TRBJ2-5, with D perhaps matching TRBD1 (5 bases). Trimming took off 2 bases at V and 2 bases at J, with 7 bases between the two ends. The CDR3 runs 13 residues. From germline, CDR1 is SGHRS and CDR2 YFSETQ. CDR3 sequence: CASSFTGQETQYF. In DNA form, the CDR3 reads TGCGCCAGCAGCTTCACAGGACAAGAGACCCAGTACTTC.

This sequence joins TRBV10-1 and TRBJ1-1; D might be TRBD1 (5 bases). Trimming removed 3 bases at V and 1 base at J, with 6 bases between. The CDR3 runs to 13 residues. Germline V gene data show CDR1 as WNHNN and CDR2 as SYGVQD (reference sequence). The CDR3 loop is CASSDRENTEAFF. The CDR3 nucleotides read TGCGCCAGCAGTGACAGGGAGAACACTGAAGCTTTCTTT.

V is TRBV7-2 and J is TRBJ2-2; 12 bases are shared with TRBD2. The germline CDR1 and CDR2 sequences are SGHTA and FQGNSA. V dropped 5 bases and J dropped 7; count of bases not matched to a gene: 5. The CDR3 is 15 amino acids. In nucleotides, the CDR3 is TGTGCCAGCAGCCCTAGCGGGGGGGCTGGCGGGGAGCTGTTTTTT. Amino acid sequence: CASSPSGGAGGELFF.

The rearrangement joins TRBV6-6 to TRBJ1-4, with D tentatively TRBD1 (6 bases). This CDR3 has 16 residues. Germline lookup yields CDR1 MNHNY and CDR2 SVGAGI (reference sequence). Trimming took off 7 bases at V and 0 bases at J, with 15 bases between the two ends. CDR3 region: CASIDGTFATNEKLFF. The CDR3 nucleotides are TGTGCCAGCATTGACGGGACATTCGCAACTAATGAAAAACTGTTTTTT.

CDR3 region: CASRGTGDNEQFF. DNA of the CDR3: TGTGCCAGCAGAGGGACAGGGGACAATGAGCAGTTCTTC. V and J are TRBV2 and TRBJ2-1; 10 bases map to TRBD1. The CDR3 is 13 amino acids. CDR1 and CDR2 (germline): SNHLY, FYNNEI. With 6 bases clipped from V and 5 bases from J, the junction kept 1 base outside the gene matches.

This chain's CDR3 is CASSEVAREGVTGELFF. The CDR3 DNA is TGTGCCAGCAGTGAAGTAGCACGGGAGGGAGTCACCGGGGAGCTGTTTTTT. The rearrangement links TRBV6-4 to TRBJ2-2, with TRBD2 matching 8 bases. Germline V gene sequence: CDR1 MRHNA, CDR2 SNTAGT. The CDR3 sequence is 17 residues long. Losses at the gene ends were 3 bases for V and 4 bases for J; bases not matched to a gene: 10.

The chain has TRBV6-5 and TRBJ2-3; 7 positions match TRBD1. There are 14 residues in the CDR3. Germline lookup yields CDR1 MNHEY and CDR2 SVGAGI. The V and J ends lost 2 bases and 4 bases, in that order; junction bases with no gene match: 3. CDR3 amino acids: CASSYTTGSDTQYF. Written as DNA, the CDR3 is TGTGCCAGCAGTTACACGACAGGGTCAGATACGCAGTATTTT.